This record covers a single T cell receptor (beta chain). As yet, its antigen is unknown. Per germline, CDR1 KGHSH and CDR2 LQKENI. V trimming: 3 bases; J trimming: 8 bases; junction bases outside the gene matches: 9. The CDR3 sequence is 14 residues long. This entry comes from a study of cytomegalovirus exposure and HLA in healthy donors. This PCR relied on a set of 60 Vbeta primers and 13 Jbeta primers. Only in-frame clones appear in the TCRdb table, and some are missing; sequencing was by immunoSEQ multiplex PCR. Its listing shows around 84,000 clones. Regarding the study as a whole: Earlier analysis looked at TCR beta V segments, and most were productive about 90% or about 30% of the time. Immune exposure information available was restricted to CMV serostatus. Among the sequence variants, a highly shared cluster was likely an artifact of sequencing.

The chain recombines TRBV18 with TRBJ1-2, with TRBD1 identical over 7 bases. This TCR came from a man aged 25 to 40 in good health and CMV-seronegative. Sequencing was performed on PBMCs. CDR3 DNA: TGTGCCAGCTCACCGGCTGAGGGGGCGCGGGGCTACACCTTC. Amino acid sequence: CASSPAEGARGYTF.